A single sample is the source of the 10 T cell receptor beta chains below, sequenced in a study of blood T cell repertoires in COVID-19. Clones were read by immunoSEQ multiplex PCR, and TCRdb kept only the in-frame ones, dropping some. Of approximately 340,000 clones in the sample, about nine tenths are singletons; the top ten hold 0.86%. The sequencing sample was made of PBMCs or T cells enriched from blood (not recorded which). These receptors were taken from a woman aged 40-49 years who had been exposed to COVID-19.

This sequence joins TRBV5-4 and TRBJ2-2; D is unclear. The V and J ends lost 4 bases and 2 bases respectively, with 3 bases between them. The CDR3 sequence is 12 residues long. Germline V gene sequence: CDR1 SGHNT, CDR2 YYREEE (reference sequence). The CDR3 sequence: CASSPNTGELFF. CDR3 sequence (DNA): TGTGCCAGCAGCCCAAACACCGGGGAGCTGTTTTTT.

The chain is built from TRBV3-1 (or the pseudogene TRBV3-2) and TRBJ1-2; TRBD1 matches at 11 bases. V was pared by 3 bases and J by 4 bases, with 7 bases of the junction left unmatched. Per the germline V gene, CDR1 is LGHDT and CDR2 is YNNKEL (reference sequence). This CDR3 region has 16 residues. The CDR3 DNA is TGTGCCAGCAGCCACACGGACAGGGGGCGCTTCTATGGCTACACCTTC. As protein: CASSHTDRGRFYGYTF.

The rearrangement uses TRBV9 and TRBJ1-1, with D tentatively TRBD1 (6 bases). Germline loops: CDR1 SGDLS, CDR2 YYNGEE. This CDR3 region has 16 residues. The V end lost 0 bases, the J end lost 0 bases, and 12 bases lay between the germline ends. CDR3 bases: TGTGCCAGCAGCGTAGCTTCACAGGGCATGAACACTGAAGCTTTCTTT. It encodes CASSVASQGMNTEAFF.

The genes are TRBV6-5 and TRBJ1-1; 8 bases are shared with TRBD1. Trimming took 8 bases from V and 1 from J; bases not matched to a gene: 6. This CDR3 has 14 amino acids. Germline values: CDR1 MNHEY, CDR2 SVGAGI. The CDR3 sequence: CASGGGTGNTEAFF. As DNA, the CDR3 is TGTGCCAGCGGGGGGGGGACAGGGAACACTGAAGCTTTCTTT.

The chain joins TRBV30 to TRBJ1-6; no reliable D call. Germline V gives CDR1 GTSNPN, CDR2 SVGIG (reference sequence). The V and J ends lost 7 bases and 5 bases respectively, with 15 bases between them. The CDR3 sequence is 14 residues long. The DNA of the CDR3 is TGTGCCTTGGACCGGGCGAGGGATAATTCACCCCTCCACTTT. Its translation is CALDRARDNSPLHF.

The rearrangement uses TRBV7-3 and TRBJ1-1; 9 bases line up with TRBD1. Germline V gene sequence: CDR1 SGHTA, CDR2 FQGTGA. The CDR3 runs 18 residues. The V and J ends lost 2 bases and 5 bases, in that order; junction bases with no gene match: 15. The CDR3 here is CASSLFDITGGEGTEAFF. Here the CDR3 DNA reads TGTGCCAGCAGCTTATTTGATATTACAGGGGGCGAGGGGACTGAAGCTTTCTTT.

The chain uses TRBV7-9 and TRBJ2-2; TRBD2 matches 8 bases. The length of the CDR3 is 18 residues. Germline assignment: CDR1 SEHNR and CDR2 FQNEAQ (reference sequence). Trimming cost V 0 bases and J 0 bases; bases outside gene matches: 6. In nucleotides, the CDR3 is TGTGCCAGCAGCTTAGCTTCGATAGCGGGGACGAACACCGGGGAGCTGTTTTTT. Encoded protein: CASSLASIAGTNTGELFF.

CDR3 DNA sequence: TGTGCCAGCAGCGTTAGACGACAGAAGACTGAAGCTTTCTTT. The encoded protein is CASSVRRQKTEAFF. V and J are TRBV2 and TRBJ1-1; TRBD1 might be the D (5 bases). Germline assignment: CDR1 SNHLY and CDR2 FYNNEI. Trimming removed 6 bases from V and 5 bases from J, with 16 bases in between. The CDR3 spans 14 residues.

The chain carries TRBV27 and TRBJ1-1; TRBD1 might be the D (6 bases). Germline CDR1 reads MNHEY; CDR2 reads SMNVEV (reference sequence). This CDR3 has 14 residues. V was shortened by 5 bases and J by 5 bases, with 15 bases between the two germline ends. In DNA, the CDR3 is TGTGCCAGCAGTAGCCACAGGGTAGGAACTGAAGCTTTCTTT. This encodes CASSSHRVGTEAFF.

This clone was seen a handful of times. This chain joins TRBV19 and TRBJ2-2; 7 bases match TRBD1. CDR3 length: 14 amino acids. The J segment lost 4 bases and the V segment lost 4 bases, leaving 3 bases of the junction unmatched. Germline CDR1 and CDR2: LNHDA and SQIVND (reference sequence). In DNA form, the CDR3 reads TGTGCCAGTAGTAACGACAGGGTCACCGGGGAGCTGTTTTTT. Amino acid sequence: CASSNDRVTGELFF.